The rows below give T cell receptor beta chains drawn from one sample of a study of blood T cell repertoires in COVID-19. Measured with immunoSEQ multiplex PCR; TCRdb has only the in-frame clones, and not every one. Of tens of thousands of clones in the sample, 75% to 90% were seen once. The sequencing input was peripheral blood. These receptors all stem from an elderly woman with acute or convalescent COVID-19. CDR3s include the opening cysteine and the closing phenylalanine or tryptophan. Fields, in order: clone size, D gene, J gene, V gene, CDR3 DNA, CDR3 protein. The D gene is left open where the match is weak. The listing skips clone size in some rows; elsewhere it reads once, few, many or a size class.

clone size: once
D gene: TRBD2
J gene: TRBJ2-3
V gene: TRBV9
CDR3 DNA: TGTGCCAGCAGCGTCAGCGGGGTGGGCACAGATACGCAGTATTTT
CDR3 protein: CASSVSGVGTDTQYF

clone size: .
D gene: .
J gene: TRBJ1-1
V gene: TRBV20-1
CDR3 DNA: TGCAGTGCTAGAGGAGCCACTGAAGCTTTCTTT
CDR3 protein: CSARGATEAFF

clone size: .
D gene: .
J gene: TRBJ2-2
V gene: TRBV6-4
CDR3 DNA: TGTGCCAGCAGCGATGCTAGCCCCGGGGAGCTGTTTTTT
CDR3 protein: CASSDASPGELFF

clone size: .
D gene: TRBD2
J gene: TRBJ2-1
V gene: TRBV5-7
CDR3 DNA: TGTGCCAGCAGCGTAAGGGCTAGCGGGGGGGGTTGGTGGTACAATGAGCAGTTCTTC
CDR3 protein: CASSVRASGGGWWYNEQFF

clone size: .
D gene: .
J gene: TRBJ1-1
V gene: TRBV12-3/TRBV12-4
CDR3 DNA: TGTGCCAGCAGCGGACAGTTGGTGACTGAAGCTTTCTTT
CDR3 protein: CASSGQLVTEAFF

clone size: .
D gene: .
J gene: TRBJ2-1
V gene: TRBV3-1/TRBV3-2
CDR3 DNA: TGTGCCAGCAGCCAAGCAGAAAATGAGCAGTTCTTC
CDR3 protein: CASSQAENEQFF

clone size: .
D gene: .
J gene: TRBJ2-1
V gene: TRBV11-3
CDR3 DNA: TGTGCCAGCAGCTTAGTCGGTGGCTCCTACAATGAGCAGTTCTTC
CDR3 protein: CASSLVGGSYNEQFF

clone size: .
D gene: .
J gene: TRBJ2-3
V gene: TRBV12-1
CDR3 DNA: TGTGCCAGCAGCCCGGGGGACCGTAACCCAGATACGCAGTATTTT
CDR3 protein: CASSPGDRNPDTQYF

clone size: .
D gene: .
J gene: TRBJ1-6
V gene: TRBV19
CDR3 DNA: TGTGCCAGTAGTAACAGCCAGGGACCCCTCCACTTT
CDR3 protein: CASSNSQGPLHF

clone size: few
D gene: .
J gene: TRBJ2-1
V gene: TRBV15
CDR3 DNA: TGTGCCACCAGCAGCCATGGTAGGGGCAATGAGCAGTTCTTC
CDR3 protein: CATSSHGRGNEQFF

clone size: few
D gene: .
J gene: TRBJ2-7
V gene: TRBV2
CDR3 DNA: TGTGCCAGCAGTTTTGGGGAGAGGGAGCAGTACTTC
CDR3 protein: CASSFGEREQYF

clone size: .
D gene: TRBD2
J gene: TRBJ2-3
V gene: TRBV12-5
CDR3 DNA: TGTGCTAGTGGTTTGACCGGGGGGGCCTCAGATACGCAGTATTTT
CDR3 protein: CASGLTGGASDTQYF

clone size: .
D gene: TRBD1
J gene: TRBJ2-2
V gene: TRBV29-1
CDR3 DNA: TGCAGCGTAACAACAGGGGTTGGAAACACCGGGGAGCTGTTTTTT
CDR3 protein: CSVTTGVGNTGELFF

clone size: .
D gene: TRBD2
J gene: TRBJ2-1
V gene: TRBV2
CDR3 DNA: TGTGCCAGCAGTGGGGGAGGACTAGCGGGGGTTGAGCAGTTCTTC
CDR3 protein: CASSGGGLAGVEQFF

clone size: .
D gene: TRBD1
J gene: TRBJ1-2
V gene: TRBV11-3
CDR3 DNA: TGTGCCAGCAGCGTAGACAGGGGGCGAGATAATGGCTACACCTTC
CDR3 protein: CASSVDRGRDNGYTF

clone size: .
D gene: .
J gene: TRBJ2-1
V gene: TRBV6-5
CDR3 DNA: TGTGCCAGCAGTTGGGACACTTACAATGAGCAGTTCTTC
CDR3 protein: CASSWDTYNEQFF

clone size: .
D gene: .
J gene: TRBJ2-7
V gene: TRBV9
CDR3 DNA: TGTGCCAGCAGCTCCCCAGGGGTATCCGAGCAGTACTTC
CDR3 protein: CASSSPGVSEQYF

clone size: .
D gene: .
J gene: TRBJ2-7
V gene: TRBV5-1
CDR3 DNA: TGCGCCAGCAGTGTACCCCAGGGGAACGAGCAGTACTTC
CDR3 protein: CASSVPQGNEQYF

clone size: .
D gene: TRBD2
J gene: TRBJ2-5
V gene: TRBV30
CDR3 DNA: TGTGCCTGGAGTGGAGCGGGGGGCTCGGAGACCCAGTACTTC
CDR3 protein: CAWSGAGGSETQYF

clone size: .
D gene: .
J gene: TRBJ1-2
V gene: TRBV6-6
CDR3 DNA: TGTGCCAGCAGTTACCGGGTGCCCTCTGGCTACACCTTC
CDR3 protein: CASSYRVPSGYTF

clone size: once
D gene: .
J gene: TRBJ2-1
V gene: TRBV7-3
CDR3 DNA: TGTGCCAGCAGCCCCACCGGGGTGAGCTCCTACAATGAGCAGTTCTTC
CDR3 protein: CASSPTGVSSYNEQFF

clone size: .
D gene: TRBD1
J gene: TRBJ2-5
V gene: TRBV7-9
CDR3 DNA: TGTGCCAGCAGCTTCTCCAGGGGGCGAGCAGAGACCCAGTACTTC
CDR3 protein: CASSFSRGRAETQYF

clone size: .
D gene: .
J gene: TRBJ2-6
V gene: TRBV19
CDR3 DNA: TGTGCCACCCAGGGCGGGGAGTTGCTCTCTGGGGCCAACGTCCTGACTTTC
CDR3 protein: CATQGGELLSGANVLTF